The rows below give T cell receptor beta chains drawn from one sample of a study of blood T cell repertoires in COVID-19. TCRdb keeps only in-frame clones here, not all; method: immunoSEQ multiplex PCR. The table records 280,000 or so clones, about 91% of them present only once. Material for sequencing was peripheral blood. Every receptor here comes from a woman aged 55-70 years with acute or convalescent COVID-19. Both conserved end residues are part of each CDR3. A D gene is named only where the DNA matches it firmly. Clone size appears in some rows only: once, few, many, or a class for an expanded clone.

j_call | v_call | clone_size | d_call | cdr3_aa | cdr3_nt
TRBJ2-1 | TRBV27 | - | - | CASRRYVWNEQFF | TGTGCCAGCAGGAGGTACGTGTGGAATGAGCAGTTCTTC
TRBJ1-2 | TRBV15 | once | - | CATRARREGVGGYTF | TGTGCCACCAGAGCGCGGCGAGAGGGGGTGGGTGGCTACACCTTC
TRBJ2-2 | TRBV6-5 | - | TRBD1 | CASSGQGAYTGELFF | TGTGCCAGCTCGGGACAGGGGGCGTACACCGGGGAGCTGTTTTTT
TRBJ2-2 | TRBV18 | few | - | CASSGGTKNTGELFF | TGTGCCAGCTCAGGAGGAACTAAGAACACCGGGGAGCTGTTTTTT
TRBJ2-7 | TRBV5-1 | - | TRBD1 | CASSRGQVGLEEQYF | TGCGCCAGCAGCAGGGGACAGGTGGGGCTTGAGGAGCAGTACTTC
TRBJ1-2 | TRBV28 | - | TRBD1 | CASARTGARTGYTF | TGTGCCAGCGCACGGACAGGGGCAAGAACTGGCTACACCTTC
TRBJ2-7 | TRBV10-3 | - | TRBD1 | CAISDGTGAYEQYF | TGTGCCATCAGTGACGGGACAGGGGCCTACGAGCAGTACTTC
TRBJ1-1 | TRBV15 | - | - | CATSRDGGTFEAFF | TGTGCCACCAGCAGAGATGGCGGAACTTTTGAAGCTTTCTTT
TRBJ1-2 | TRBV7-9 | - | - | CASSLAAGRDYGYTF | TGTGCCAGCAGCTTAGCTGCAGGGCGGGATTATGGCTACACCTTC
TRBJ1-1 | TRBV3-1/TRBV3-2 | - | - | CASSQEPIDQGAFF | TGTGCCAGCAGCCAAGAGCCTATCGATCAGGGAGCTTTCTTT
TRBJ2-2 | TRBV5-6 | - | - | CASSLTQGTGELFF | TGTGCCAGCAGCTTAACGCAGGGCACCGGGGAGCTGTTTTTT
TRBJ2-4 | TRBV6-4 | - | - | CASSETGGKNIQYF | TGTGCCAGCAGCGAGACAGGAGGTAAGAACATTCAGTACTTC
TRBJ1-3 | TRBV24-1 | - | - | CATQRGSGNTIYF | TGTGCCACCCAGCGGGGATCTGGAAACACCATATATTTT
TRBJ2-3 | TRBV7-2 | - | - | CASSNGLITDTQYF | TGTGCCAGCAGCAATGGACTAATCACAGATACGCAGTATTTT
TRBJ2-7 | TRBV27 | - | - | CASAEGEGIPYEQYF | TGTGCCAGCGCCGAGGGTGAAGGGATCCCCTACGAGCAGTACTTC
TRBJ2-1 | TRBV15 | - | TRBD1 | CATSIYVRTGGDEQFF | TGTGCCACCAGCATCTATGTCAGGACAGGGGGGGATGAGCAGTTCTTC
TRBJ2-1 | TRBV28 | - | - | CASSFLGGGYNEQFF | TGTGCCAGCAGTTTCCTGGGAGGGGGGTACAATGAGCAGTTCTTC
TRBJ1-2 | TRBV18 | - | TRBD1 | CASSPGTDYGYTF | TGTGCCAGCTCACCAGGGACAGACTATGGCTACACCTTC
TRBJ1-4 | TRBV2 | - | TRBD1 | CASSEPGGINEKLFF | TGTGCCAGCAGTGAACCAGGGGGAATTAATGAAAAACTGTTTTTT
TRBJ1-4 | TRBV28 | once | TRBD1 | CASSPTTGGKNEKLFF | TGTGCCAGCAGTCCGACAACAGGGGGAAAGAATGAAAAACTGTTTTTT
TRBJ1-1 | TRBV29-1 | - | TRBD1 | CSVGPGQGTNTEAFF | TGCAGCGTCGGACCGGGACAGGGCACGAACACTGAAGCTTTCTTT
TRBJ2-7 | TRBV6-2/TRBV6-3 | - | - | CASSGAYEQYF | TGTGCCAGCAGCGGGGCTTACGAGCAGTACTTC
TRBJ1-1 | TRBV13 | few | - | CASSLSRSEAFF | TGTGCCAGCAGCTTATCCAGGTCTGAAGCTTTCTTT
TRBJ1-5 | TRBV7-2 | - | - | CASSLAGGEYQPQHF | TGTGCCAGCAGCTTAGCGGGCGGGGAGTATCAGCCCCAGCATTTT
TRBJ2-5 | TRBV9 | - | - | CASSVVASQETQYF | TGTGCCAGCAGCGTAGTGGCCAGCCAAGAGACCCAGTACTTC
TRBJ2-7 | TRBV27 | - | - | CASKGAESREQYF | TGTGCCAGCAAGGGAGCGGAATCTCGCGAGCAGTACTTC
TRBJ1-6 | TRBV5-4 | once | TRBD1 | CASSRQGASNSPLHF | TGTGCCAGCAGTAGACAGGGGGCCTCGAATTCACCCCTCCACTTT
TRBJ1-6 | TRBV9 | - | - | CASSVGPTEGSPLHF | TGTGCCAGCAGCGTAGGTCCGACAGAAGGATCACCCCTCCACTTT
TRBJ1-1 | TRBV7-2 | - | - | CASTERGRNTEAFF | TGTGCCAGCACCGAGAGAGGGAGGAACACTGAAGCTTTCTTT
TRBJ2-3 | TRBV5-1 | - | TRBD2 | CASSLEVVGLAGGADTQYF | TGCGCCAGCAGCTTGGAAGTCGTCGGGCTAGCGGGGGGGGCAGATACGCAGTATTTT
TRBJ1-4 | TRBV2 | - | TRBD1 | CASSLGQPDEKLFF | TGTGCCAGCAGTTTGGGACAGCCGGATGAAAAACTGTTTTTT
TRBJ1-4 | TRBV27 | - | TRBD1 | CASRTLTGGSEKLFF | TGTGCCAGCAGGACTTTGACAGGGGGAAGCGAAAAACTGTTTTTT
TRBJ2-2 | TRBV5-5 | - | - | CASSGAGTSNTGELFF | TGTGCCAGCAGCGGAGCCGGGACATCCAACACCGGGGAGCTGTTTTTT
TRBJ2-7 | TRBV7-9 | once | TRBD1 | CASSPCKTGACEQYF | TGTGCCAGCAGCCCCTGTAAGACAGGGGCTTGCGAGCAGTACTTC
TRBJ1-2 | TRBV6-9 | - | - | CAKRSEGNYGYTF | TGTGCCAAACGGTCGGAGGGTAACTATGGCTACACCTTC
TRBJ2-7 | TRBV4-2 | few | TRBD1 | CASSQEGRGLNYEQYF | TGTGCCAGCAGCCAAGAGGGCAGGGGGTTGAACTACGAGCAGTACTTC
TRBJ2-2 | TRBV5-1 | - | - | CASSLAGANTGELFF | TGCGCCAGCAGCTTGGCAGGGGCCAACACCGGGGAGCTGTTTTTT
TRBJ2-5 | TRBV11-2 | - | TRBD2 | CASSPRTSGIRGETQYF | TGTGCCAGCAGCCCCCGGACTAGCGGAATCCGTGGAGAGACCCAGTACTTC
TRBJ1-4 | TRBV6-5 | - | TRBD1 | CASRRDRINEKLFF | TGTGCCAGCAGAAGGGACAGGATAAATGAAAAACTGTTTTTT
TRBJ1-1 | TRBV30 | - | - | CAFPTEGAFF | TGTGCCTTCCCGACAGAAGGAGCTTTCTTT
TRBJ1-4 | TRBV5-1 | - | - | CASSLMGAPTTNEKLFF | TGCGCCAGCAGCTTGATGGGGGCTCCCACAACTAATGAAAAACTGTTTTTT
TRBJ1-6 | TRBV28 | - | - | CASSPHPRTVNNSPLHF | TGTGCCAGCAGTCCGCACCCCCGGACAGTGAACAATTCACCCCTCCACTTT
TRBJ2-7 | TRBV2 | - | TRBD1 | CASRDRGYEQYF | TGTGCCAGTCGGGACAGGGGTTACGAGCAGTACTTC
TRBJ1-1 | TRBV27 | - | - | CASSFFSGPWLTGNTEAFF | TGTGCCAGCAGTTTCTTTTCGGGGCCCTGGCTGACAGGGAACACTGAAGCTTTCTTT
TRBJ1-1 | TRBV6-5 | - | TRBD1 | CASTRTGNTEAFF | TGTGCCAGCACCCGGACAGGGAACACTGAAGCTTTCTTT
TRBJ1-4 | TRBV7-6 | - | TRBD1 | CASSLRQGGPEKLFF | TGTGCCAGCAGCTTAAGGCAAGGGGGCCCTGAAAAACTGTTTTTT
TRBJ1-1 | TRBV28 | - | - | CASSWGDTEAFF | TGTGCCAGCAGTTGGGGGGACACTGAAGCTTTCTTT
TRBJ1-2 | TRBV28 | once | TRBD1 | CASSRSGQGTYGYTF | TGTGCCAGCAGTCGATCGGGACAGGGGACCTATGGCTACACCTTC
TRBJ1-2 | TRBV3-1/TRBV3-2 | - | TRBD1 | CASSQGRGSTYGYTF | TGTGCCAGCAGCCAAGGCAGGGGGAGTACCTATGGCTACACCTTC